Sequencing of this TCR beta chain was carried out in a study of OX40 agonist ivuxolimab in advanced cancers. Study-wide background: Under the entry rules, prior anti-PD-1, anti-PD-L1 or anti-CTLA-4 therapy was allowed, and more than 35% had some. Two cutaneous melanoma patients and one hepatocellular carcinoma patient, three in all, had partial responses. General study results and limits: Among the lowest peripheral clonal expansion occurred in 0.1-3.0 mg/kg partial responders.

Libraries were prepared by immunoSEQ multiplex PCR; TCRdb keeps only in-frame clonotypes and omits some of them. The sample carries about 46,000 clones, under 90% recorded once. Individuals having autoimmune disease history or systemic immunosuppression were not enrolled. Worth noting for this clone: Its antigen is unidentified.

The V end lost 2 bases, the J end lost 5 bases, and 13 bases lay between the germline ends. The V gene's germline CDR1 is SGHRS and CDR2 YFSETQ. The CDR3 is 15 residues long. The input for sequencing was CD4+ or CD8+ T cells sorted from blood, taken in a trial of the OX40 agonist ivuxolimab. This chain joins TRBV5-1 and TRBJ1-4; D is uncertain. The sequence was collected from an adult with an advanced solid tumor such as melanoma, head and neck, liver or kidney cancer. In DNA form, the CDR3 reads TGCGCCAGCAGCTTACGAGGACTGACGAATGAAAAACTGTTTTTT. Residues: CASSLRGLTNEKLFF.